This TCR beta chain emerged from a study of T cells after yellow fever vaccination. Study-wide points: The secondary response was weaker, and its peak arrived faster, on day 5 versus 15.

TCRdb reprocessed the 5' RACE reads via MiXCR and lists one record per CDR3 protein. The sample contains just under 600,000 distinct CDR3 sequences, about 14% of which appear only once. V trimming: 4 bases; J trimming: 2 bases; junction bases outside the gene matches: 11. Per the germline V gene, CDR1 is SQVTM and CDR2 is ANQGSEA. This CDR3 is built from 17 residues. In regard to this clonotype: What it binds is not known.

The sequence was obtained from a man younger than 45 who received the YFV17D yellow fever vaccine. The chain couples TRBV29-1 to TRBJ2-7; 13 bases are a match to TRBD2. This material consisted of PBMCs, taken on the day of the yellow fever booster vaccination. Written as DNA, the CDR3 is TGCAGCGTTGTGGGGGGAGGACTAGCGGGAGCCCCCTACGAGCAGTACTTC. Translated: CSVVGGGLAGAPYEQYF.